These 27 T cell receptor beta chains came from one sample sequenced in a study of STAT5B mutations in CD4+ large granular lymphocyte leukemia. Sequenced by immunoSEQ multiplex PCR; TCRdb stores in-frame clones only, minus some. Here the sample spans almost 30,000 clones, more than 65% being singletons. Specimen: CD4+ T cells from blood buffy coats. The receptors shown here come from a human donor in good health.

This clone has a handful of counts. This chain uses TRBV18 with TRBJ1-4, with D uncertain. The CDR3 sequence is 14 residues long. CDR1 and CDR2 (germline): KGHSH, LQKENI. Trimming pared 1 base from V and 7 bases from J, leaving 10 bases between. The CDR3 region is CASSPRQLPEKLFF. CDR3 DNA sequence: TGTGCCAGCTCACCACGGCAGCTACCTGAAAAACTGTTTTTT.

The V call is TRBV7-2, the J call TRBJ1-2; 10 bases fit TRBD1. In germline, CDR1 is SGHTA, CDR2 FQGNSA. V lost 8 bases and J lost 8; bases outside the gene matches: 14. The CDR3 runs 15 residues. CDR3 loop: CASGKTGGETRGYTF. CDR3 coding DNA: TGTGCCAGCGGAAAGACAGGGGGCGAAACTAGGGGCTACACCTTC.

This chain joins TRBV9 and TRBJ1-1, with D maybe TRBD1 (6 bases). CDR3 length equals 13 residues. V lost 4 bases and J 4 bases, leaving 11 bases between the germline ends. CDR1 is SGDLS, CDR2 YYNGEE, per germline. The CDR3 here is CASSLTQGTEAFF. For the CDR3, the DNA is TGTGCCAGCAGCCTAACACAGGGCACTGAAGCTTTCTTT.

The genes are TRBV5-5 and TRBJ1-1, with D perhaps TRBD1 (6 bases). The V end was cut by 4 bases, the J end by 5 bases, with 18 bases between. CDR1 and CDR2 from the germline V gene are SGHKS and YYEKEE (reference sequence). The CDR3 extends over 15 amino acids. CDR3 residues: CASSLEGHAFTEAFF. DNA for the CDR3: TGTGCCAGCAGCCTAGAGGGACATGCGTTTACTGAAGCTTTCTTT.

The chain links TRBV5-4 to TRBJ2-1; 12 bases fit TRBD1. V lost 5 bases and J lost 2; bases outside the gene matches: 17. The CDR3 covers 20 residues. CDR1 is SGHNT, CDR2 YYREEE, per germline (reference sequence). The CDR3 here is CASRRTGTGGPNRPYNEQFF. The CDR3 nucleotides read TGTGCCAGCAGGCGAACCGGGACAGGGGGCCCCAATCGCCCCTACAATGAGCAGTTCTTC.

This chain joins TRBV5-4 and TRBJ2-5; no reliable D call. Judging by the DNA end, TRBJ2-7 fits better; the J call may be wrong. Germline V gene data show CDR1 as SGHNT and CDR2 as YYREEE (reference sequence). This CDR3 has 16 amino acids. Written as DNA, the CDR3 is TGTGCCAGCAGCTTGTCCCCTGACGTGGCCTCCTACGAGCAGTACTTC. Translated, it gives CASSLSPDVASYEQYF.

The V call is TRBV27, the J call TRBJ1-6; tentative D call: TRBD1 (5 bases). This CDR3 has 14 amino acids. CDR1 MNHEY and CDR2 SMNVEV come from the germline V gene (reference sequence). V gave up 6 bases and J gave up 9 bases, with 15 bases separating them. CDR3 bases: TGTGCCAGCAGCAGAAAGGGGTGGGGTTCACCCCTCCACTTT. It encodes CASSRKGWGSPLHF.

The chain combines TRBV21-1 with TRBJ2-7. TRBV21-1 is a pseudogene. The CDR3 spans 13 residues. The CDR3 loop reads CATAGRAIYEQYV. DNA of the CDR3: TGTGCCACCGCAGGACGCGCCATCTACGAGCAGTACGTC.

The DNA for the CDR3 is TGCGCCAGCAGCCAAGATCTGTTATCAGGACAGGGCCCTGTTAGTGACACCATATATTTT. Encoded protein: CASSQDLLSGQGPVSDTIYF. The rearrangement links TRBV4-3 to TRBJ1-3; TRBD1 matches at 8 bases. CDR1 LGHNA and CDR2 YSLEER come from the germline V gene. This CDR3 is 20 amino acids long. V shed 0 bases and J 8 bases; nucleotides not matched to a gene: 21.

The chain joins TRBV19 to TRBJ1-6; TRBD1 is a possible D gene (6 bases). Germline V gives CDR1 LNHDA, CDR2 SQIVND (reference sequence). Trimming shortened V by 4 bases and J by 7 bases, and 20 bases separated the two germline ends. The CDR3 runs to 17 residues. The CDR3 DNA reads as TGTGCCAGTAGTAACACAGGTGGTGGGGGCGACAATTCACCCCTCCACTTT. Residues: CASSNTGGGGDNSPLHF.

V gene TRBV11-3 combines with J gene TRBJ1-2; D possibly corresponds to TRBD1 (6 bases). The CDR3 extends over 15 amino acids. The V end was cut by 2 bases, the J end by 10 bases, with 20 bases between. Germline CDR1 SGHNT, CDR2 YENEEA. CDR3 coding DNA: TGTGCCAGCAGCTTAATGCCGGGACACTCGCATCTCTACACCTTC. Its protein product is CASSLMPGHSHLYTF.

This clone is a singleton in its sample. Written as DNA, the CDR3 is TGTGCCAGCAGCTTGGACTCTTGGAACTCCAATGAGCAGTTCTTC. Translation gives CASSLDSWNSNEQFF. The rearrangement joins TRBV5-4 to TRBJ2-1; D is unclear. This CDR3 contains 15 residues. The V gene's germline CDR1 is SGHNT and CDR2 YYREEE (reference sequence). The V gene lost 0 bases and the J gene lost 6 bases, with 13 bases spanning the gap.

The J gene is TRBJ2-1, the V gene TRBV9; possible D gene TRBD2, 6 bases. This CDR3 comprises 14 residues. The V end was cut by 0 bases, the J end by 4 bases, with 8 bases between. CDR1 and CDR2 from the germline V gene are SGDLS and YYNGEE. The CDR3 DNA is TGTGCCAGCAGCGTAGGGGGGGTGTACAATGAGCAGTTCTTC. Protein: CASSVGGVYNEQFF.

This rearrangement joins TRBV5-1 to TRBJ2-6; perhaps TRBD1 as D (5 bases). CDR1 SGHRS and CDR2 YFSETQ come from the germline V gene. The CDR3 spans 18 residues. V lost 4 bases to trimming and J lost 1 base, with 18 bases between them. CDR3 sequence (DNA): TGCGCCAGCAGCCGAACAGGTACCACCCTTTCTGGGGCCAACGTCCTGACTTTC. Translating gives CASSRTGTTLSGANVLTF.

This clone was seen more than once but under ten times. The gene calls are TRBV28 and TRBJ2-7; D is ambiguous. The CDR3 spans 13 residues. The V gene's germline CDR1 is MDHEN and CDR2 SYDVKM. V was cut by 2 bases and J by 0 bases, with 5 bases left in between. CDR3: CASSLGNSYEQYV. Here the CDR3 DNA reads TGTGCCAGCAGTTTAGGGAACTCCTACGAGCAGTACGTC.

V and J are TRBV5-6 and TRBJ2-3; weak D call: TRBD2 (7 bases). The germline CDR1 and CDR2 sequences are SGHDT and YYEEEE. CDR3 size: 14 residues. Deletions cut 6 bases from V and 0 bases from J, with 11 bases between. CDR3 sequence (DNA): TGTGCCAGCAAGCGGGACATCAGCACAGATACGCAGTATTTT. Translating gives CASKRDISTDTQYF.

This clone appeared a few times. The rearrangement uses TRBV5-1 and TRBJ1-1, with D tentatively TRBD1 (5 bases). Germline-derived CDR1 and CDR2 are SGHRS and YFSETQ. The CDR3 has 13 amino acids. Trimming cost V 4 bases and J 5 bases, with 12 bases left between them. The CDR3 bases are TGCGCCAGCAGCCCATCGGGGGGGACTGAAGCTTTCTTT. It yields the protein CASSPSGGTEAFF.

This clone came up a few times. V is TRBV2 and J is TRBJ2-7; 12 nucleotides agree with TRBD2. CDR1 SNHLY and CDR2 FYNNEI come from the germline V gene. Trimming removed 5 bases from V and 2 bases from J; junction bases left unmatched: 4. CDR3 length: 15 amino acids. The CDR3 reads CASSQTSGGPYEQYF. CDR3 sequence (DNA): TGTGCCAGCAGTCAGACTAGCGGGGGACCCTACGAGCAGTACTTC.

Here the CDR3 reads CASSIAGVYEQYF. The CDR3 DNA follows: TGTGCCAGTAGTATAGCGGGGGTATACGAGCAGTACTTC. The chain has TRBV19 and TRBJ2-7; a weak D match, TRBD2 (6 bases). The CDR3 contains 13 residues. Trimming shortened V by 1 base and J by 4 bases, and 8 bases separated the two germline ends. Germline V gene lookup returns CDR1 LNHDA and CDR2 SQIVND (reference sequence).

This clone was found once. This sequence joins TRBV11-2 and TRBJ2-2, with 10 positions matching TRBD2. This CDR3 region has 13 residues. The V gene end was trimmed by 5 bases and the J gene end by 8 bases; junction bases not matched to a gene: 2. Germline CDR1 reads SGHAT; CDR2 reads FQNNGV. CDR3 in DNA: TGTGCCAGCAGCGTGACTAGCGGGGGGGAGCTGTTTTTT. It is translated as CASSVTSGGELFF.

J is TRBJ1-6 and V is TRBV2; D is uncertain. V shed 4 bases and J shed 1 base, with 8 bases lying between them. This CDR3 is 15 amino acids long. Germline V gene sequence: CDR1 SNHLY, CDR2 FYNNEI. The CDR3 DNA sequence: TGTGCCAGCAGTGTGTACGGATCCTATAATTCACCCCTCCACTTT. Encoded protein: CASSVYGSYNSPLHF.

The count of this clone is one. The CDR3 coding sequence is TGTGCCAGCAGTTACTTTTCGGGCAGTAATGAAAAACTGTTTTTT. This translates into CASSYFSGSNEKLFF. This chain joins TRBV6-5 and TRBJ1-4; D remains unclear. Germline V gene lookup returns CDR1 MNHEY and CDR2 SVGAGI. This CDR3 spans 15 amino acids. V was shortened by 1 base and J by 4 bases, with 10 bases between the two germline ends.

This clone was seen only a few times. The chain uses TRBV9 and TRBJ1-1; weak D call: TRBD1 (5 bases). Deletions cut 1 base from V and 7 bases from J, with 17 bases between. Germline V lookup: CDR1 SGDLS, CDR2 YYNGEE. The CDR3 consists of 15 residues. The CDR3 coding sequence is TGTGCCAGCAGCGTAACGAACACAATCGGGGGTGAAGCTTTCTTT. It encodes CASSVTNTIGGEAFF.

The chain is built from TRBV7-2 and TRBJ1-3, with D possibly TRBD1 on 5 matching bases. V gave up 5 bases and J gave up 1 base, with 9 bases separating them. The CDR3 runs to 14 residues. Germline loops: CDR1 SGHTA, CDR2 FQGNSA. The CDR3 DNA is TGTGCCAGCAGCAAAGGGGTTTCTGGAAACACCATATATTTT. This translates into CASSKGVSGNTIYF.

V gene TRBV9 combines with J gene TRBJ2-1, with a tentative D call TRBD2 (5 bases). The CDR3 has 14 amino acids. The V end lost 3 bases, the J end lost 3 bases, and 10 bases lay between the germline ends. From germline, CDR1 is SGDLS and CDR2 YYNGEE. For the CDR3, the DNA is TGTGCCAGCAGCGCCGGACTCGTCTACAATGAGCAGTTCTTC. Amino acid sequence: CASSAGLVYNEQFF.

The chain recombines TRBV5-1 with TRBJ1-6; D is perhaps TRBD1 (5 bases). The CDR3 consists of 15 residues. Per germline, CDR1 SGHRS and CDR2 YFSETQ. Trimming took 0 bases from V and 7 from J, leaving 11 bases between them. The DNA of the CDR3 is TGCGCCAGCAGCTTGGCTGACAGAACCAATTCACCCCTCCACTTT. Translating it yields CASSLADRTNSPLHF.

This chain connects TRBV4-3 to TRBJ1-2; 7 bases fit TRBD1. Germline trimming cut 3 bases from V and 4 bases from J; bases unmatched to any gene: 11. The CDR3 is made up of 16 amino acids. Germline values: CDR1 LGHNA, CDR2 YSLEER. The CDR3, as DNA: TGCGCCAGCAGCCAGAATACCGGGACAGCCTCCTATGGCTACACCTTC. As protein: CASSQNTGTASYGYTF.